This TCR beta chain is drawn from a study of OX40 agonist ivuxolimab in advanced cancers. The overall study: Recorded diagnoses for dose-escalation patients were hepatocellular carcinoma, melanoma, renal cell or head and neck cancer. The eligibility criteria allowed prior anti-PD-1, anti-PD-L1 or anti-CTLA-4 therapy, and 40% had some. Overall study results and limits: Among T cells, CD8+ cells averaged more expanded clones than CD4+ cells. At doses 0.1 to 3.0 mg/kg, CD4+ and CD8+ clones expanded.

In regard to this clone: The antigen is unknown.

Trimming took 6 bases from V and 10 from J; bases not matched to a gene: 8. Germline CDR1 is MNHNS and CDR2 is SASEGT. This CDR3 has 13 amino acids. Here immunoSEQ multiplex PCR was the method, and the copy in TCRdb shows in-frame clones only, minus some. Counted here are tens of thousands of clones, around 84% occurring once; the ten biggest clones make up just under 2.5%. Sequencing was performed on CD4+ or CD8+ T cells sorted from blood, taken in a trial of the OX40 agonist ivuxolimab. The rearrangement joins TRBV6-1 to TRBJ1-1, with 10 bases matching TRBD1. This TCR came from an adult with an advanced solid tumor such as melanoma, head and neck, liver or kidney cancer. The CDR3 DNA is TGTGCCAGCAGGGAGGGGACAGGGGAATCAGCTTTCTTT. As protein: CASREGTGESAFF.